This entry features one T cell receptor (beta chain) sequence. This sample is part of a study of T cell responses to AZD1222 COVID-19 vaccine. This CDR3 region has 17 residues. Germline loops: CDR1 SGHNT, CDR2 YENEEA. With 3 bases clipped from V and 1 base from J, the junction kept 0 bases outside the gene matches. TCRdb's copy holds only in-frame clones and misses some; the assay was immunoSEQ multiplex PCR. The sample lists about 54,000 clones, roughly 90% occurring once. V is TRBV11-3 and J is TRBJ2-4, with 16 bases matching TRBD2. The sequence came from an adult who received the AZD1222 COVID-19 vaccine. The sequenced sample was peripheral blood, obtained 28 days after the second AZD1222 dose. The CDR3: CASSLGLAGGAKNIQYF. The CDR3 DNA reads as TGTGCCAGCAGCTTGGGACTAGCGGGAGGGGCCAAAAACATTCAGTACTTC.